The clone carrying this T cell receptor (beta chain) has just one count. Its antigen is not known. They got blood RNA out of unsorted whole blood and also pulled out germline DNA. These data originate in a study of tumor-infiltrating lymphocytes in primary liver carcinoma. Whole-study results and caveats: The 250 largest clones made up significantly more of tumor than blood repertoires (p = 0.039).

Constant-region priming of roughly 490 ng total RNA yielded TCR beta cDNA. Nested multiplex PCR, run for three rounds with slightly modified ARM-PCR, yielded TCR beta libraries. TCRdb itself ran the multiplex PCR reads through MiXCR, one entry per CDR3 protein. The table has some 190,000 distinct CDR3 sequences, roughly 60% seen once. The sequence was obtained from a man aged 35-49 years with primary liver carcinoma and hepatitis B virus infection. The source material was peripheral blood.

DNA for the CDR3: TGTGCCATCAGTGAAAGGGGGACACCCACCGGGGAGCTGTTTTTT. As protein: CAISERGTPTGELFF. The chain recombines TRBV10-3 with TRBJ2-2, with D tentatively TRBD1 (6 bases). The ends were cut back, 3 bases at V and 4 bases at J, with 12 bases in the middle. Germline V lookup: CDR1 ENHRY, CDR2 SYGVKD. This CDR3 region has 15 residues.